This T cell receptor (beta chain) was observed in a study of shared clonotypes between healthy human individuals. Study-wide results and limits: Some naive CD4 clonotypes, roughly 4.8%, turned up in common across a handful of donors.

Of note for this clone: Its antigen is not known.

CD4+ cells were split into CD45RA+ naive and CD45RA-negative memory subsets. TCRdb's table, derived via immunoSEQ multiplex PCR, lists solely in-frame clones and lacks some. This table has 1,400,000 or so clones, approximately 98.5% appearing once. Sequencing input: naive CD4+ T cells sorted from blood. Subset: CD45RA+ positively selected. The sequence was collected from a man aged 25 to 45 in good health.

The chain's CDR3 is CASSQTSGPYEQYF. In DNA form, the CDR3 reads TGTGCCAGCAGTCAGACTAGCGGGCCCTACGAGCAGTACTTC. The V gene is TRBV6-5, the J gene TRBJ2-7; 10 nucleotides line up with TRBD2. With V trimmed by 5 bases and J by 2 bases, 3 bases remained unmatched. Per germline, CDR1 MNHEY and CDR2 SVGAGI. The CDR3 has 14 residues.